This passage covers 7 T cell receptor beta chains from one sample sequenced in a study of tumor-infiltrating lymphocytes in localized non-small cell lung cancer. Profiled with immunoSEQ multiplex PCR; TCRdb holds only in-frame clones, not every one. Here the sample spans about 9,700 clones, around 80% being singletons. The sample comprised lung tumor tissue. These receptors were obtained from a human donor with non-small cell lung cancer.

The V call is TRBV28, the J call TRBJ1-1; D is unclear. V gave up 5 bases and J gave up 2 bases, with 12 bases separating them. There are 14 residues in the CDR3. Per the germline V gene, CDR1 is MDHEN and CDR2 is SYDVKM. CDR3 amino acids: CASSPPRSNTEAFF. The CDR3 region has the DNA TGTGCCAGCAGTCCTCCGCGGAGCAACACTGAAGCTTTCTTT.

This rearrangement joins TRBV30 to TRBJ1-2, with 10 bases identical to TRBD1. The CDR3 loop spans 14 amino acids. Germline V gene sequence: CDR1 GTSNPN, CDR2 SVGIG (reference sequence). J gave up 4 bases and V 3 bases, and 5 bases lay outside the gene matches. The CDR3 region is CAWSLTGGIYGYTF. In nucleotides, the CDR3 is TGTGCCTGGAGCTTGACAGGGGGCATCTATGGCTACACCTTC.

The gene calls are TRBV7-6 and TRBJ2-7, with D perhaps matching TRBD2 (7 bases). The germline V gene encodes CDR1 SGHVS and CDR2 FNYEAQ. The V end lost 4 bases, the J end lost 6 bases, and 16 bases lay between the germline ends. The CDR3 is 14 amino acids. CDR3 sequence reads: CASSSAGTSREQYF. The CDR3 DNA reads as TGTGCCAGCAGCTCAGCGGGGACATCCCGCGAGCAGTACTTC.

This chain connects TRBV7-2 to TRBJ2-1; TRBD2 might be the D (6 bases). Germline V gene data show CDR1 as SGHTA and CDR2 as FQGNSA. Trimming took 4 bases from V and 9 from J, leaving 19 bases between them. This CDR3 is built from 15 residues. The CDR3 nucleotides read TGTGCCAGCAGCTCATTACCCCGTCGGGGGACTGAGCAGTTCTTC. The encoded protein is CASSSLPRRGTEQFF.

The genes are TRBV6-5 and TRBJ2-2; TRBD1 or TRBD2 may be the D gene (5 bases each). Germline CDR1 is MNHEY and CDR2 is SVGAGI. The CDR3 consists of 15 residues. Trimming removed 6 bases from V and 4 bases from J, with 15 bases in between. Written as DNA, the CDR3 is TGTGCCAGCAGCCCTCCCGGGGCCGTCACCGGGGAGCTGTTTTTT. The encoded protein is CASSPPGAVTGELFF.

The rearrangement uses TRBV7-9 and TRBJ1-4; tentative D call: TRBD1 (5 bases). This CDR3 comprises 15 residues. Germline assignment: CDR1 SEHNR and CDR2 FQNEAQ (reference sequence). Deletions cut 0 bases from V and 8 bases from J, with 13 bases between. The CDR3 DNA is TGTGCCAGCAGCTTAGCGCGGCAGGGAGAGGAAAAACTGTTTTTT. Its translation: CASSLARQGEEKLFF.

This chain joins TRBV18 and TRBJ2-1; D perhaps matches TRBD2 (6 bases). Germline V CDR1 and CDR2: KGHSH, LQKENI. V was shortened by 4 bases and J by 0 bases, with 16 bases between the two germline ends. The CDR3 sequence is 17 residues long. The CDR3 sequence is CASSLQGAGSSYNEQFF. The CDR3 bases are TGTGCCAGCTCACTGCAAGGGGCGGGAAGCTCCTACAATGAGCAGTTCTTC. Full variable domain (outside the CDR3, taken from reference TRBV18 and TRBJ2-1): NAGVMQNPRHLVRRRGQEARLRCSPMKGHSHVYWYRQLPEEGLKFMVYLQKENIIDESGMPKERFSAEFPKEGPSILRIQQVVRGDSAAYFCASSLQGAGSSYNEQFFGPGTRLTVL.